This T cell receptor beta chain was obtained from a study of Graves' ophthalmopathy and Graves' hyperthyroidism. Deletions cut 6 bases from V and 4 bases from J, with 12 bases between. Germline loops: CDR1 DFQATT, CDR2 SNEGSKA (reference sequence). CDR3 length equals 12 residues. Researchers turned away patients with other autoimmune diseases, uncontrolled infections, pregnancy or lactation. This clonotype was observed many times. The antigen is not known. The authors amplified TCR beta CDR3 regions from RNA transcripts. Scientists carried out first-round RT-PCR using HTBI primers and then a second-round multiplex PCR. One entry per CDR3 protein results from TCRdb running MiXCR on the multiplex PCR reads. Of 210,000 or so distinct CDR3 sequences listed, 25% to 35% are singletons. General study results and limits: Thyroid clonotypes that were expanded above 0.001 frequency mostly also appeared in blood.

The receptor was derived from a man aged 45-65 years with Graves' ophthalmopathy. The sequenced sample consisted of peripheral blood. This chain uses TRBV20-1 with TRBJ2-5; D unresolved. This CDR3 is CSATFSGETQYF. The CDR3 DNA is TGCAGTGCAACCTTTTCGGGAGAGACCCAGTACTTC.